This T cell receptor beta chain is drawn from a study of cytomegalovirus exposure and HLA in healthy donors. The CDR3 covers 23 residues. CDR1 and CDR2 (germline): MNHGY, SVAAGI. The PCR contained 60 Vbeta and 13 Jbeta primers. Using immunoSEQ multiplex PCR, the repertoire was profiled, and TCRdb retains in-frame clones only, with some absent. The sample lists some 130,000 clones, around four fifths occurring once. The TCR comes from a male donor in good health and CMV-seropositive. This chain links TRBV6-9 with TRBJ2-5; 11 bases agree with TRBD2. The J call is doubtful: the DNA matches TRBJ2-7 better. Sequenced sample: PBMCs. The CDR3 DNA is TGTGCCAGCAGTTCCTACACAGGGTCCGCACCCGGGACTAGCGGCCAGGAACGCGACGAGCAGTACTTC. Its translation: CASSSYTGSAPGTSGQERDEQYF.